This T cell receptor beta chain is drawn from a study of blood T cells in healthy people across ages. The wider study: About one barcoded beta molecule per two T cells was captured by template switching.

This clonotype was seen more than once but under ten times. The antigen is unknown. Combining a sample-barcoded 5' primer with a J-beta primer mix, a second PCR ran for roughly 6 to 12 cycles. A template-switch adaptor that had 12 random nucleotides put a tag on each cDNA molecule. TCRdb independently ran MiXCR on the 5' RACE reads; one entry per CDR3 protein. The sample yields about 1.8 million distinct CDR3 sequences, roughly 50% seen once. Germline CDR1 reads MDHEN; CDR2 reads SYDVKM. V was shortened by 7 bases and J by 0 bases, with 19 bases between the two germline ends. This CDR3 contains 16 residues. The study, taken as a whole, reports: Correlation between TCR beta diversity and naive T cell percentage was strong.

The sample comprised blood. This TCR derives from a woman between 40 and 55 years old in good health. This rearrangement joins TRBV28 to TRBJ2-7; tentatively, D is TRBD1 or TRBD2 (5 bases each). In DNA form, the CDR3 reads TGTGCCAGCATCACCTCTGGAGAGGGGAGCTCCTACGAGCAGTACTTC. Translation: CASITSGEGSSYEQYF.